Presented here are 3 T cell receptor beta chains from one specimen sequenced in a study of control samples from healthy donors and cancer patients. Method: immunoSEQ multiplex PCR; TCRdb's copy keeps in-frame clones and lacks some. The sample lists 120,000 or so clones; more than 80% were seen once. The specimen sequenced was blood. The receptors derive from a man over 45 in good health.

The genes are TRBV5-5 and TRBJ2-1; 7 bases map to TRBD2. The junction had 8 bases not matched to a gene; V was cut back by 0 bases and J by 8 bases. The CDR3 runs to 15 residues. Germline CDR1 is SGHKS and CDR2 is YYEKEE (reference sequence). The CDR3 sequence: CASSLGPGGKDEQFF. CDR3 nucleotide sequence: TGTGCCAGCAGCTTGGGCCCGGGAGGCAAGGATGAGCAGTTCTTC. The full variable domain, with the rest looked up from reference TRBV5-5 and TRBJ2-1, is DAGVTQSPTHLIKTRGQQVTLRCSPISGHKSVSWYQQVLGQGPQFIFQYYEKEERGRGNFPDRFSARQFPNYSSELNVNALLLGDSALYLCASSLGPGGKDEQFFGPGTRLTVL.

This clone was recorded once. CDR3 in amino acids: CASSQQGAENEKLFF. CDR3 in DNA: TGTGCCAGCAGTCAACAGGGGGCCGAAAATGAAAAACTGTTTTTT. This sequence joins TRBV2 and TRBJ1-4; 9 positions agree with TRBD1. This CDR3 has 15 amino acids. Germline V gene sequence: CDR1 SNHLY, CDR2 FYNNEI. The V gene end was trimmed by 5 bases and the J gene end by 5 bases; junction bases not matched to a gene: 6. The full variable domain, its missing parts supplied by reference TRBV2 and TRBJ1-4, is EPEVTQTPSHQVTQMGQEVILRCVPISNHLYFYWYRQILGQKVEFLVSFYNNEISEKSEIFDDQFSVERPDGSNFTLKIRSTKLEDSAMYFCASSQQGAENEKLFFGSGTQLSVL.

The count of this clone is one. The chain couples TRBV29-1 to TRBJ1-4; D remains ambiguous. The CDR3 consists of 13 residues. Germline V gives CDR1 SQVTM, CDR2 ANQGSEA. The V end was cut by 7 bases, the J end by 4 bases, with 13 bases between. Here the CDR3 DNA reads TGCAGCGCAGTCCGGGGAATTAATGAAAAACTGTTTTTT. Encoded protein: CSAVRGINEKLFF.